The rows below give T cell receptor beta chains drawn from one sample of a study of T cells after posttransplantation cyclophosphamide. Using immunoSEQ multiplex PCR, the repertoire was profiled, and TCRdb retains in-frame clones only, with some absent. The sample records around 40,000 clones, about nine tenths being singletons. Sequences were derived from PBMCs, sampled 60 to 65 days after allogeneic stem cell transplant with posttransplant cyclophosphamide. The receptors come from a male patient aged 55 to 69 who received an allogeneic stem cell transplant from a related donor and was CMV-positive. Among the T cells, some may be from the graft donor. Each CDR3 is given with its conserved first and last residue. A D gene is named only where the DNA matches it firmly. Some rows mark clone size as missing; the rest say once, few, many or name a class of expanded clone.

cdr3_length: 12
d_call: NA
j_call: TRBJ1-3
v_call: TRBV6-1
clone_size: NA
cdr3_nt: TGTGCCAGCAAGGGAGTTGGAAACACCATATATTTT
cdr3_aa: CASKGVGNTIYF

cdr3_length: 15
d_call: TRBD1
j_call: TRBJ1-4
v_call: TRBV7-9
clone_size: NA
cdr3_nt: TGTGCCAGCAGCCCCCACACAGGGGACCCCGAAAAACTGTTTTTT
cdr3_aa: CASSPHTGDPEKLFF

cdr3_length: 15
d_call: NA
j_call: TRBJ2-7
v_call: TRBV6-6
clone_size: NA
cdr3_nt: TGTGCCAGCAGTTCGAGAGGGGGGGAAGGAGGCGAGCAGTACTTC
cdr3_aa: CASSSRGGEGGEQYF

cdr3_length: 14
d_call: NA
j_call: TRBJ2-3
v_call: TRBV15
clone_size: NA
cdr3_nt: TGTGCCACCAGCAGAGACAGGGCGGAAGATACGCAGTATTTT
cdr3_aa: CATSRDRAEDTQYF

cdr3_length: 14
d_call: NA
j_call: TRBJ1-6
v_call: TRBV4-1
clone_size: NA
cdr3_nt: TGCGCCAGCAGCCAAGATTCGGGGAATTCACCCCTCCACTTT
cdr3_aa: CASSQDSGNSPLHF

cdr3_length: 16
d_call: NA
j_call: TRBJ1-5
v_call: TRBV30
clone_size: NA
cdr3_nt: TGTGCCTGGAGTCGCGCAGGAGACAGGACCCATCAGCCCCAGCATTTT
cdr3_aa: CAWSRAGDRTHQPQHF

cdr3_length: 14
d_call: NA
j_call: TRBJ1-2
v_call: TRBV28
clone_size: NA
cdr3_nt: TGTGCCAGCAGTGCGGTGACGGGTAACTATGGCTACACCTTC
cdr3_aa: CASSAVTGNYGYTF

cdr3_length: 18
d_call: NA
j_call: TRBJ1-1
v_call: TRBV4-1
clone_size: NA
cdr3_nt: TGCGCCAGCAGCCAAGGGCCATTAGGTCGGGAGATGAACACTGAAGCTTTCTTT
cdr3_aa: CASSQGPLGREMNTEAFF

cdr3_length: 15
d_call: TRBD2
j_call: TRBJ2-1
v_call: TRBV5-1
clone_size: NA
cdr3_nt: TGCGCCAGCAGCTTGGTCGGGGGGGCCTACAATGAGCAGTTCTTC
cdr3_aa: CASSLVGGAYNEQFF

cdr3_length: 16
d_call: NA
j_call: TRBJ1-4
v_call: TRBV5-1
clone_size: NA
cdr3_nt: TGCGCCAGCAGCTTGGTAGGGCTGGGAGCTAATGAAAAACTGTTTTTT
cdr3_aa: CASSLVGLGANEKLFF

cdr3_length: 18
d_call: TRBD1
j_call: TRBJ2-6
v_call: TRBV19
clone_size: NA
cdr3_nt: TGTGCCAGTAGTCTTCGCGTAGGGGGCGCATCTGGGGCCAACGTCCTGACTTTC
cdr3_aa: CASSLRVGGASGANVLTF

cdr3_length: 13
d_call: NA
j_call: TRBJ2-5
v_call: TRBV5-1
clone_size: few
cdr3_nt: TGCGCCAGCAGCTTCGACAGACAAGAGACCCAGTACTTC
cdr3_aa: CASSFDRQETQYF

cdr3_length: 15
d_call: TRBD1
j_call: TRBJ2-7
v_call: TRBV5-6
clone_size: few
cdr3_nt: TGTGCCAGCAGCTTGGGGGACAGGGGGGGAAGCGAGCAGTACTTC
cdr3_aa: CASSLGDRGGSEQYF

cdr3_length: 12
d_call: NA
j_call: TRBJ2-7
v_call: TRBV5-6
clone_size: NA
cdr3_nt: TGTGCCAGCAGCTTGGCCGGGTCCCAGCAGTACTTC
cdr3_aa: CASSLAGSQQYF

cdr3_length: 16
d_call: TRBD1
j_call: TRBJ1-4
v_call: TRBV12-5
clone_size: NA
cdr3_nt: TGTGCTAGTGGTTTCCGACAGGGTAAAGAGAGTGAAAAACTGTTTTTT
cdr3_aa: CASGFRQGKESEKLFF

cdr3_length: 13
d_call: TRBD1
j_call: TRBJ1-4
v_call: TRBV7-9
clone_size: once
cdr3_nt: TGTGCCAGCAGCTATGGGACAGATGAAAAACTGTTTTTT
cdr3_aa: CASSYGTDEKLFF

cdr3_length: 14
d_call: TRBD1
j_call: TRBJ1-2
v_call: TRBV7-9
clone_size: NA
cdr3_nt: TGTGCCAGCAGACGCGGGACAGGGGACTATGGCTACACCTTC
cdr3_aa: CASRRGTGDYGYTF

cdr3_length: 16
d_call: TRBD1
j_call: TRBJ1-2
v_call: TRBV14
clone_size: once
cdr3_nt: TGTGCCAGCAGCCAACAACCGGGACAGGGGGCGAATGGCTACACCTTC
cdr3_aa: CASSQQPGQGANGYTF

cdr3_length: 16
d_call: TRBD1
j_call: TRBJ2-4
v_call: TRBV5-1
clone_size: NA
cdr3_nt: TGCGCCAGCAGCTCAGGGTACGGGACAGGAATGGACATTCAGTACTTC
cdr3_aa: CASSSGYGTGMDIQYF

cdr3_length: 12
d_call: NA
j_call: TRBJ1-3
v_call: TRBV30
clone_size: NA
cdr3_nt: TGTGCCTGGAGTATGGGGAGTAACACCATATATTTT
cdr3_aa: CAWSMGSNTIYF

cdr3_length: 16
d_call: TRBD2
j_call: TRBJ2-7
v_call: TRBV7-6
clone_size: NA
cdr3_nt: TGTGCCAGCAGCCCGTCTAGCGGGGGGCCTTCCTACGAGCAGTACTTC
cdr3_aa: CASSPSSGGPSYEQYF

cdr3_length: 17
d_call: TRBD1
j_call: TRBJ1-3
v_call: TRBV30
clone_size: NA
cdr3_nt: TGTGCCTGGAGACCAACAACCGGGACAGGGGATAAAAACACCATATATTTT
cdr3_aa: CAWRPTTGTGDKNTIYF

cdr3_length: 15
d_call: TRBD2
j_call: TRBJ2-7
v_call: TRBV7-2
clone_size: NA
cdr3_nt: TGTGCCAGCAGCCATTCGATCGGGGGGGCTATCGAGCAGTACTTC
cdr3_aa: CASSHSIGGAIEQYF

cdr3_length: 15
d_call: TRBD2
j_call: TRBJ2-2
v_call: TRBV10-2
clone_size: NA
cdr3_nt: TGCGCCAGCAGATCGAGCGGGGGGGCGGGCGGGGAGCTGTTTTTT
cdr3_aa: CASRSSGGAGGELFF

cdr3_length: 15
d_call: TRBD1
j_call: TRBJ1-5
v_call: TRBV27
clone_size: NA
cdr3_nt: TGTGCCAGTAGAGCGACAGGGACTAGCAATCAGCCCCAGCATTTT
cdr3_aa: CASRATGTSNQPQHF

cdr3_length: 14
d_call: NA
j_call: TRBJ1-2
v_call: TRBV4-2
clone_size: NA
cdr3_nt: TGTGCCAGCAGCCAAGAACAGGTTTTGGGTGGCTACCCCTTC
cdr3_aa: CASSQEQVLGGYPF

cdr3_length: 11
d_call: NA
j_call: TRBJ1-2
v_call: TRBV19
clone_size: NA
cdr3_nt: TGTGCCAGTAGTGCTGGACAGCTTGTGACCTTC
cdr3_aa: CASSAGQLVTF

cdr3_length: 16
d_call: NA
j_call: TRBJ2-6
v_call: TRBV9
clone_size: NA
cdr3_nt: TGTGCCAGCAGCGTCCGGGGGGCGGATGGGGCCAACGTCCTGACTTTC
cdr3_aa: CASSVRGADGANVLTF

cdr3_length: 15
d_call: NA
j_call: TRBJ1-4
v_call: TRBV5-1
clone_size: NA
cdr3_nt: TGCGCCAGCAGCAAGAACCAGGGCGTTAATGAAAAACTGTTTTTT
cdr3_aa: CASSKNQGVNEKLFF

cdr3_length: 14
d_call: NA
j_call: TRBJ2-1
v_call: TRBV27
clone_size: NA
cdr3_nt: TGTGCCAGCAGTTTATATGGCGGCTACAATGAGCAGTTCTTC
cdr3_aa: CASSLYGGYNEQFF

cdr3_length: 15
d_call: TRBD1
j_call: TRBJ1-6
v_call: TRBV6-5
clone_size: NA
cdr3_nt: TGTGCCAGCAGTTACTGGGGACAGGGGAATTCACCCCTCCACTTT
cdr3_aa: CASSYWGQGNSPLHF

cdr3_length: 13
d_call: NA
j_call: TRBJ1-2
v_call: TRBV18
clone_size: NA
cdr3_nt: TGTGCCAGCTCGCCGGACAGAAACTATGGCTACACCTTC
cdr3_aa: CASSPDRNYGYTF

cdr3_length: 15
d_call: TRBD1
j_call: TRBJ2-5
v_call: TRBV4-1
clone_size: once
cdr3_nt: TGCGCCAGCAGCCAAGATCCCGCGGGACAGGGCCCCCTCAACTTC
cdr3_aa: CASSQDPAGQGPLNF

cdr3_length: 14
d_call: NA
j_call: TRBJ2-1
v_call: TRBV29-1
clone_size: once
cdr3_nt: TGCAGCGTGGGATACCGGGACTCCTACAATGAGCAGTTCTTC
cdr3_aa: CSVGYRDSYNEQFF

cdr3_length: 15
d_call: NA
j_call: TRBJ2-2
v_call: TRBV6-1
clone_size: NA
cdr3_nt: TGTGCCAGCAGTGAATCCGTCAGGAATGCCGGGGAGCTGTTTTTT
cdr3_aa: CASSESVRNAGELFF